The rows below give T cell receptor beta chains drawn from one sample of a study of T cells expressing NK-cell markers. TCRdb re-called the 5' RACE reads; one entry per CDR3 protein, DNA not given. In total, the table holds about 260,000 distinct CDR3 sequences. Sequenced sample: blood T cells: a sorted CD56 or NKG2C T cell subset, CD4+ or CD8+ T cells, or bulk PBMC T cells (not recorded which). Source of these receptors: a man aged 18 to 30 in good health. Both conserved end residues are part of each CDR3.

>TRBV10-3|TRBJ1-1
CAITEKEMNTEAFF
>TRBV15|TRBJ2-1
CATSSPRDRGAASNGEQFF
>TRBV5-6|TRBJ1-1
CASSPPWNTEAFF
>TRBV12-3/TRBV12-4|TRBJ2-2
CASSFRGRTLSNTGELFF
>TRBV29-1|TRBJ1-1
CSARTPPNTEAFF
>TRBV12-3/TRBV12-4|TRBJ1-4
CASSHGQGNEKLFF
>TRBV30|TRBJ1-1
CAWSVIPFNTEAFF
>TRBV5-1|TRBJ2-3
CASSYTLRRPSTDTQYF
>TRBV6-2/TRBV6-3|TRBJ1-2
CASSYRTAYGYTF
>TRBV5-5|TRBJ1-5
CASTTSGGSNQPQHF
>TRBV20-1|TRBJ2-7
CSASGLAEGPIYEQYF
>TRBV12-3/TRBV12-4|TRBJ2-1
CASTLSLAGDSYNEQFF
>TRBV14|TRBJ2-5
CASSLLAGERQETQYF
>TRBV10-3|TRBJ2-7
CAISGGQGVTYEQYF
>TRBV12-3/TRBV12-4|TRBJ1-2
CASGGRRTNYGYTF
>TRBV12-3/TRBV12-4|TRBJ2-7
CASRRRTSGPRDEQYF
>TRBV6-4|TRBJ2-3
CASSVGLASRDTQYF
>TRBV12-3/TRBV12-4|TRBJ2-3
CASDLAGPSDTQYF
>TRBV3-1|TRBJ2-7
CASSQASRTTPEQYF
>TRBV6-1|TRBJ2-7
CASSPISGASSYEQYF
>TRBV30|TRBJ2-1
CAWTRTSGMWQFF
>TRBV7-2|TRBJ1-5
CASSLGAPTGRLQHF
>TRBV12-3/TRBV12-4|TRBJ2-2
CASGAASGFGGELFF
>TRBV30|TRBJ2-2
CAWSVGSSTTGELFF
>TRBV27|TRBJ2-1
CASSLREGVVGEQFF
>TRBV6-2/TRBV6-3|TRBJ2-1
CASTLRGTTPKEEQFF
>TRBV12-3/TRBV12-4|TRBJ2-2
CADGAAGGGTGELFF
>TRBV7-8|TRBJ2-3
CASKMRGKDTQYF
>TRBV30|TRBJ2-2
CAWSVKGIGGTGELFF
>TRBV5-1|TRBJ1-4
CASSFGHTSTNEKLFF
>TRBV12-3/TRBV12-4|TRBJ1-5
CASSLTGGNQPQHF
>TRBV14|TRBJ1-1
CASSPYLPFKNTEAFF
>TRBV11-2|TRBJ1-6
CASSLGVPYYNSPLHF
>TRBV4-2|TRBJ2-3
CASSPTSGTDTQYF
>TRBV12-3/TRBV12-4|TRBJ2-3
CASSGRGLHTDTQYF
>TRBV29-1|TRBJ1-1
CSTGTSGKVTEAFF
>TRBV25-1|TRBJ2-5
CASEGQGWDQYF
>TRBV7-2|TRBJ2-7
CASTPDAGRTYEQYF
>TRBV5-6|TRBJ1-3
CASSLRQTGGNTIYF
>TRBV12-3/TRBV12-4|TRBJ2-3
CASSNTGAGGSHTQYF
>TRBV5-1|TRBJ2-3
CASSLQGGGTDTQYF
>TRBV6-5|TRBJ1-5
CASSSTGQRQPQHF
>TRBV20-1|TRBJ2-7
CSARAPGQGGEQYF
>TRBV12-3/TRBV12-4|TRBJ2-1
CASSSYHEQFF